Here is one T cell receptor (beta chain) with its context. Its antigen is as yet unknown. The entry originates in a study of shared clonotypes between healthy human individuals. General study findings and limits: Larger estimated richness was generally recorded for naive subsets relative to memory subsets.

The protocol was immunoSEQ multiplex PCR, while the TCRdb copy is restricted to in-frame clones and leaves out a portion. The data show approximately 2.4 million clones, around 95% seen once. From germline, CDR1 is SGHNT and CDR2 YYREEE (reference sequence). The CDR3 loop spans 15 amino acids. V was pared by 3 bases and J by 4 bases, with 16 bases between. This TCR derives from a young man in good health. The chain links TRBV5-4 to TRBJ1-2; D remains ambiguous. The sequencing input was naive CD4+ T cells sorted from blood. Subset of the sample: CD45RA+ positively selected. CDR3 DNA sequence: TGTGCCAGCAGCTCAGACCCCGAGGGAGTCTATGGCTACACCTTC. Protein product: CASSSDPEGVYGYTF. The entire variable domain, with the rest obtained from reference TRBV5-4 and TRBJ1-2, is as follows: ETGVTQSPTHLIKTRGQQVTLRCSSQSGHNTVSWYQQALGQGPQFIFQYYREEENGRGNFPPRFSGLQFPNYSSELNVNALELDDSALYLCASSSDPEGVYGYTFGSGTRLTVV.